This T cell receptor beta chain came from a study of radiation and T cells in renal cell carcinoma. On the study more broadly: Nephrectomy followed 15 Gy stereotactic body radiation by 4 weeks.

The CDR3 extends over 15 amino acids. The V gene's germline CDR1 is LNHDA and CDR2 SQIVND (reference sequence). J gave up 2 bases and V 5 bases, and 5 bases lay outside the gene matches. In the case of this clone: The antigen is unknown.

Points from the study as a whole: Without pretreatment biopsies, baseline tumor clonotype presence was undetermined. Top tumor clonotypes rose in blood 2 weeks post-radiation, then contracted.

Sequencing used immunoSEQ multiplex PCR; TCRdb keeps in-frame clones, though not all of them. This sample yields some 130,000 clones, of which approximately 75% are seen a single time; under 2.5% belongs to the top ten. Time point: blood 2 weeks post-SBRT. Treatment noted: 15 Gy SBRT to primary tumor, nephrectomy 4 weeks later. After SBRT, blood was collected at 2 and 4 weeks, plus baseline. Material: blood, obtained from a patient whose treatment included radiotherapy and nephrectomy. The V and J genes are TRBV19 and TRBJ1-1; 10 bases fit TRBD1. This clonotype was sampled from an older woman with renal cell carcinoma. The CDR3 region has the DNA TGTGCCAGTAGTGGGGGACAGGGGTTTAACACTGAAGCTTTCTTT. This translates into CASSGGQGFNTEAFF. Variable domain in full (rest from reference TRBV19 and TRBJ1-1): DGGITQSPKYLFRKEGQNVTLSCEQNLNHDAMYWYRQDPGQGLRLIYYSQIVNDFQKGDIAEGYSVSREKKESFPLTVTSAQKNPTAFYLCASSGGQGFNTEAFFGQGTRLTVV.